The 29 T cell receptor beta chains listed next were all sequenced from one sample in a study of T cell responses to AZD1222 COVID-19 vaccine. The repertoire was sequenced with immunoSEQ multiplex PCR; TCRdb's copy has only in-frame clones and lacks some. Here the sample spans 120,000 or so clones, 75% to 90% being singletons. The material sequenced was peripheral blood, taken on day 0 of AZD1222 vaccination. Receptors originate from an adult in good health.

The rearrangement uses TRBV30 and TRBJ1-5; no clear D. The CDR3 length is 13 residues. Deletions cut 2 bases from V and 3 bases from J, with 8 bases between. CDR1 and CDR2 (germline): GTSNPN, SVGIG (reference sequence). Written as DNA, the CDR3 is TGTGCCTGGAGTCACCGGGCCAATCAGCCCCAGCATTTT. Its translation: CAWSHRANQPQHF. Using reference TRBV30 and TRBJ1-5 for the parts outside the CDR3, the full variable domain is SQTIHQWPATLVQPVGSPLSLECTVEGTSNPNLYWYRQAAGRGLQLLFYSVGIGQISSEVPQNLSASRPQDRQFILSSKKLLLSDSGFYLCAWSHRANQPQHFGDGTRLSIL.

The CDR3 nucleotides read TGTGCCAGTTCTCCCGTGAGCCAGAGGATTCGCAATGAGCAGTTCTTC. Encoded protein: CASSPVSQRIRNEQFF. V usage is TRBV6-4 and J usage is TRBJ2-1, with D hard to call. From germline, CDR1 is MRHNA and CDR2 SNTAGT. Trimming cost V 9 bases and J 6 bases, with 24 bases left between them. The CDR3 totals 16 residues.

This clone turned up a few times. The J gene is TRBJ1-2, the V gene TRBV5-8; D gene unclear. The CDR3 spans 13 residues. Per germline, CDR1 SGHTS and CDR2 YDEGEE. With 2 bases removed from V and 3 bases from J, the gap between germline ends came to 8 bases. CDR3 region: CASSLYGDYGYTF. The DNA for the CDR3 is TGTGCCAGCAGCTTATACGGCGACTATGGCTACACCTTC. The whole variable domain, filled in from reference TRBV5-8 and TRBJ1-2, reads EAGVTQSPTHLIKTRGQQATLRCSPISGHTSVYWYQQALGLGLQFLLWYDEGEERNRGNFPPRFSGRQFPNYSSELNVNALELEDSALYLCASSLYGDYGYTFGSGTRLTVV.

The rearrangement uses TRBV30 and TRBJ2-2; 7 bases map to TRBD1. The ends lost 3 bases at V and 3 bases at J; junction bases unmatched: 1. This CDR3 is 13 amino acids long. Per the germline V gene, CDR1 is GTSNPN and CDR2 is SVGIG (reference sequence). The CDR3 sequence is CAWRGQYTGELFF. For the CDR3, the DNA is TGTGCCTGGAGGGGACAGTACACCGGGGAGCTGTTTTTT.

The rearrangement uses TRBV19 and TRBJ1-2, with 9 positions matching TRBD1. Germline lookup yields CDR1 LNHDA and CDR2 SQIVND (reference sequence). The V and J ends lost 8 bases and 8 bases, in that order; junction bases with no gene match: 9. The CDR3 has 13 amino acids. The CDR3 DNA sequence: TGTGCCAGTTCTCGGGACAGGGTCGAAGGCTACACCTTC. This codes for CASSRDRVEGYTF.

This clone was recorded only once. This chain links TRBV30 with TRBJ2-6, with 7 bases aligning to TRBD1. The CDR3 runs 14 residues. Germline CDR1 is GTSNPN and CDR2 is SVGIG (reference sequence). V lost 8 bases, J lost 0 bases, and 4 bases stayed unmatched. The CDR3 coding sequence is TGTGCCGGGGACAGAAACTCTGGGGCCAACGTCCTGACTTTC. As protein: CAGDRNSGANVLTF.

The V call is TRBV28, the J call TRBJ1-5; 11 bases are a match to TRBD1. Germline V gene lookup returns CDR1 MDHEN and CDR2 SYDVKM. V was pared by 4 bases and J by 2 bases, with 7 bases of the junction left unmatched. This CDR3 spans 17 amino acids. CDR3 nucleotide sequence: TGTGCCAGCAGTTCATCCGGGACAGGGGGAGGCAATCAGCCCCAGCATTTT. This sequence encodes CASSSSGTGGGNQPQHF.

The chain uses TRBV6-2 or TRBV6-3 and TRBJ2-2; a possible D gene is TRBD2 (6 bases). Trimming took off 6 bases at V and 3 bases at J, with 14 bases between the two ends. Germline V gene data show CDR1 as MNHEY and CDR2 as SVGEGT. The CDR3 runs 15 residues. CDR3 sequence: CASSLDGGYTGELFF. CDR3 DNA: TGTGCCAGCAGCCTAGATGGGGGGTACACCGGGGAGCTGTTTTTT.

The J gene is TRBJ2-1, the V gene TRBV10-3; 11 positions match TRBD2. CDR3 size: 15 residues. Germline values: CDR1 ENHRY, CDR2 SYGVKD. J lost 3 bases, V lost 7 bases, and 5 bases had no gene match. CDR3 coding DNA: TGTGCCATCACCGAGGGGACTAGCGGCTACAATGAGCAGTTCTTC. As protein: CAITEGTSGYNEQFF.

The chain combines TRBV13 with TRBJ1-5; D gene uncertain. This CDR3 contains 13 residues. Germline V gives CDR1 PRHDT, CDR2 FYEKMQ (reference sequence). V was trimmed by 2 bases and J by 4 bases, leaving 6 bases between them. Here the CDR3 reads CASSLRDNQPQHF. The CDR3 DNA follows: TGTGCCAGCAGCTTAAGGGATAATCAGCCCCAGCATTTT. The complete variable domain, with remaining parts taken from reference TRBV13 and TRBJ1-5, reads AAGVIQSPRHLIKEKRETATLKCYPIPRHDTVYWYQQGPGQDPQFLISFYEKMQSDKGSIPDRFSAQQFSDYHSELNMSSLELGDSALYFCASSLRDNQPQHFGDGTRLSIL.

The chain combines TRBV6-5 with TRBJ1-1; tentative D call: TRBD1 (6 bases). Trimming shortened V by 2 bases and J by 4 bases, and 14 bases separated the two germline ends. CDR3 length: 15 amino acids. The germline gives CDR1 MNHEY, CDR2 SVGAGI. The DNA for the CDR3 is TGTGCCAGCAGTTACCAGGGCCGGGGGCCCACTGAAGCTTTCTTT. This translates into CASSYQGRGPTEAFF.

V is TRBV6-2 or TRBV6-3 and J is TRBJ2-3; D is uncertain. The CDR3 is 12 residues long. The V gene lost 0 bases and the J gene lost 5 bases, with 3 bases spanning the gap. Germline lookup yields CDR1 MNHEY and CDR2 SVGEGT. As DNA, the CDR3 is TGTGCCAGCAGTTACTCTAAAGATACGCAGTATTTT. It encodes CASSYSKDTQYF.

The gene calls are TRBV9 and TRBJ2-6, with 8 nucleotides matching TRBD1. Germline CDR1 reads SGDLS; CDR2 reads YYNGEE. Trimming at V came to 2 bases and at J to 2 bases, leaving 9 bases not matched to a gene. This CDR3 has 18 amino acids. The CDR3, as DNA: TGTGCCAGCAGCGTTAATGGACAGGGCTTCCCTGGGGCCAACGTCCTGACTTTC. As protein: CASSVNGQGFPGANVLTF.

The chain couples TRBV5-1 to TRBJ1-3; D is undetermined. Germline assignment: CDR1 SGHRS and CDR2 YFSETQ. Trimming removed 4 bases at V and 0 bases at J, with 14 bases between. The CDR3 covers 16 residues. DNA for the CDR3: TGCGCCAGCAGCCCGTACGGGCAGCGCTCTGGAAACACCATATATTTT. This gives the protein CASSPYGQRSGNTIYF.

The J gene is TRBJ2-7, the V gene TRBV7-3; D may be TRBD1 or TRBD2 (5 bases each). Germline CDR1 is SGHTA and CDR2 is FQGTGA. Trimming took off 2 bases at V and 4 bases at J, with 12 bases between the two ends. This CDR3 has 14 residues. CDR3 nucleotides: TGTGCCAGCAGCTTATTAGTGGGACCTTACGAGCAGTACTTC. It translates to CASSLLVGPYEQYF.

This clone was recorded only once. V is TRBV30 and J is TRBJ2-5; D gene unclear. Between the trimmed V and J ends, which lost 2 bases and 5 bases, there was a span of 12 bases. In germline, CDR1 is GTSNPN, CDR2 SVGIG (reference sequence). The CDR3 extends over 13 amino acids. For the CDR3, the DNA is TGTGCCTGGAGTTTTGGGCCTCGGGAGACCCAGTACTTC. It yields the protein CAWSFGPRETQYF.

The chain combines TRBV6-2 or TRBV6-3 with TRBJ2-2, with 9 bases that match TRBD1. CDR1 is MNHEY and CDR2 is SVGEGT in the germline V gene. The CDR3 is 17 amino acids. Germline trimming cut 6 bases from V and 4 bases from J; bases unmatched to any gene: 12. CDR3 sequence reads: CASRYPGQGLSTGELFF. The CDR3 region has the DNA TGTGCCAGCAGATACCCGGGACAGGGTTTGAGCACCGGGGAGCTGTTTTTT.

This rearrangement joins TRBV3-1 (or the pseudogene TRBV3-2) to TRBJ1-1; D not certain. The CDR3 consists of 11 residues. Trimming pared 6 bases from V and 8 bases from J, leaving 10 bases between. CDR1 is LGHDT and CDR2 is YNNKEL in the germline V gene (reference sequence). The DNA for the CDR3 is TGTGCCAGCAGGATGGCCGGGGAAGCTTTCTTT. Translating gives CASRMAGEAFF.

This clone was seen once. The V and J genes are TRBV24-1 and TRBJ1-2; D remains ambiguous. This CDR3 is 13 amino acids long. In germline, CDR1 is KGHDR, CDR2 SFDVKD. Trimming removed 4 bases from V and 7 bases from J, with 12 bases in between. The DNA of the CDR3 is TGTGCCACCAGTGAGGCCCCGATTGGTGGCTACACCTTC. Its translation: CATSEAPIGGYTF.

This chain joins TRBV5-1 and TRBJ2-1, with D possibly being TRBD1 or TRBD2 (6 bases each). Trimming took 0 bases from V and 7 from J, leaving 14 bases between them. CDR3 size: 15 residues. Germline CDR1 and CDR2: SGHRS and YFSETQ. The CDR3 sequence: CASSLGGAPTNEQFF. The CDR3 DNA reads as TGCGCCAGCAGCTTGGGGGGGGCCCCTACAAATGAGCAGTTCTTC.

The chain employs TRBV25-1 and TRBJ1-2; TRBD1 is a possible D gene (5 bases). Trimming took 3 bases from V and 8 from J, leaving 22 bases between them. In germline, CDR1 is MGHDK, CDR2 SYGVNS. The CDR3 sequence is 16 residues long. CDR3: CASSESWRGRGLGYTF. CDR3 coding DNA: TGTGCCAGCAGTGAGAGTTGGAGGGGCCGAGGGCTGGGCTACACCTTC.

This clone appeared once. The chain couples TRBV5-1 to TRBJ2-7, with 12 bases fitting TRBD2. Per the germline V gene, CDR1 is SGHRS and CDR2 is YFSETQ. V lost 1 base, J lost 0 bases, and 2 bases stayed unmatched. The CDR3 loop spans 16 amino acids. CDR3 nucleotide sequence: TGCGCCAGCAGCTTGACTAGCGGGGGGATCTCCTACGAGCAGTACTTC. Its protein product is CASSLTSGGISYEQYF.

The rearrangement links TRBV10-3 to TRBJ1-1; no reliable D call. V was shortened by 0 bases and J by 5 bases, with 13 bases between the two germline ends. Germline V gene lookup returns CDR1 ENHRY and CDR2 SYGVKD. The CDR3 has 15 amino acids. The CDR3 here is CAISESTSGGTEAFF. Here the CDR3 DNA reads TGTGCCATCAGTGAGTCGACTTCAGGAGGTACTGAAGCTTTCTTT.

The count of this clone is one. V gene TRBV3-1 (or the pseudogene TRBV3-2) combines with J gene TRBJ1-1; D is uncertain. The CDR3 runs 13 residues. The ends were cut back, 3 bases at V and 6 bases at J, with 11 bases in the middle. Per the germline V gene, CDR1 is LGHDT and CDR2 is YNNKEL (reference sequence). The CDR3 is CASSHSRTPEAFF. CDR3 bases: TGTGCCAGCAGCCATTCCAGGACCCCTGAAGCTTTCTTT.

Only a few counts were recorded for this clone. CDR3 region: CASSYLAGGQSNEQFF. The CDR3, as DNA: TGCGCCAGCAGCTACCTAGCGGGGGGGCAGAGCAATGAGCAGTTCTTC. The gene calls are TRBV5-1 and TRBJ2-1; 12 bases are a match to TRBD2. Trimming removed 3 bases from V and 6 bases from J; junction bases left unmatched: 7. Germline CDR1 reads SGHRS; CDR2 reads YFSETQ. The CDR3 totals 16 residues.

This rearrangement joins TRBV3-1 (or the pseudogene TRBV3-2) to TRBJ2-1, with D perhaps assigned TRBD1 or TRBD2 (5 bases each). The CDR3 has 14 residues. Trimming shortened V by 4 bases and J by 7 bases, and 14 bases separated the two germline ends. In germline, CDR1 is LGHDT, CDR2 YNNKEL (reference sequence). CDR3 sequence reads: CASSPGTSWNEQFF. The CDR3 DNA follows: TGTGCCAGCAGCCCTGGGACCTCTTGGAATGAGCAGTTCTTC.

The V gene is TRBV7-9, the J gene TRBJ2-7; 7 bases line up with TRBD1. The V gene end was trimmed by 1 base and the J gene end by 3 bases; junction bases not matched to a gene: 9. The germline gives CDR1 SEHNR, CDR2 FQNEAQ (reference sequence). CDR3 length equals 16 residues. The CDR3 is CASSLGDRKGFYEQYF. DNA for the CDR3: TGTGCCAGCAGCTTAGGGGACAGAAAGGGGTTCTACGAGCAGTACTTC.

The chain combines TRBV5-1 with TRBJ2-5, with 12 positions matching TRBD2. The CDR3 runs to 14 residues. Losses at the gene ends were 7 bases for V and 5 bases for J; bases not matched to a gene: 6. Germline V gene data show CDR1 as SGHRS and CDR2 as YFSETQ. The CDR3, as DNA: TGCGCCAGCGCCCTAGCGGGGGGGCTGGAGACCCAGTACTTC. This gives the protein CASALAGGLETQYF.

The chain carries TRBV6-2 or TRBV6-3 and TRBJ2-3; perhaps D is TRBD1 or TRBD2 (5 bases each). Looked up from germline, CDR1 is MNHEY and CDR2 is SVGEGT. The CDR3 sequence is 17 residues long. Trimming pared 6 bases from V and 2 bases from J, leaving 21 bases between. The CDR3 sequence: CASSNPWKGTPTDTQYF. CDR3 coding DNA: TGTGCCAGCAGCAACCCTTGGAAGGGGACCCCCACAGATACGCAGTATTTT.